Below, 27 T cell receptor beta chains from the same sample are listed, as sequenced in a study of molecular identifiers for immune sequencing clone quantification. TCRdb recomputed calls from the PCR reads with MiXCR, one row per CDR3 protein. This sample has roughly 40,000 distinct CDR3 sequences, with approximately 18% found just once. Material: naive CD8+ T cells from blood, with Jurkat cell RNA spiked in. The subset: FACS-sorted CD8+CD4-CCR7+CD45RA+ naive T cells. The receptors shown here come from a human donor in good health. Some libraries in this study had Jurkat cell RNA spiked in.

This clonotype has just a few counts. The chain joins TRBV10-3 to TRBJ2-7; TRBD2 agrees at 10 bases. The CDR3 contains 15 residues. Germline CDR1 and CDR2: ENHRY and SYGVKD. V shed 4 bases and J 0 bases; nucleotides not matched to a gene: 3. The CDR3 DNA is TGTGCCATCAGTGCTAGCGGGAGCAGCTCCTACGAGCAGTACTTC. This translates into CAISASGSSSYEQYF.

As to this clonotype: A much larger clonotype is one base distant, so this may be a read error. The chain links TRBV7-8 to TRBJ1-5; TRBD1 is a possible D gene (6 bases). Trimming removed 5 bases from V and 1 base from J, with 12 bases in between. Germline values: CDR1 SGHVS, CDR2 FQNEAQ. This CDR3 is 15 amino acids long. CDR3 nucleotide sequence: TGTGCCAGCAGCCCGGGGGGCGCCAGCAATCAGCCCCAGCATTTT. It encodes CASSPGGASNQPQHF.

The table lists this clonotype with many counts. The rearrangement uses TRBV12-3 or TRBV12-4 and TRBJ2-1, with a possible D match to TRBD2 (5 bases). V shed 0 bases and J shed 8 bases, with 8 bases lying between them. The CDR3 is made up of 13 amino acids. This CDR3 reads CASSLAGADEQFF. The CDR3 nucleotides read TGTGCCAGCAGTTTAGCGGGAGCGGATGAGCAGTTCTTC.

At least ten counts were recorded for this clonotype. The chain combines TRBV7-6 with TRBJ1-4; no clear D gene. This CDR3 is built from 11 residues. The V end was cut by 5 bases, the J end by 10 bases, with 8 bases between. The germline V gene has CDR1 SGHVS and CDR2 FNYEAQ. The CDR3 nucleotides read TGTGCCAGCAGCCCGGATGGAAAACTGTTTTTT. It translates to CASSPDGKLFF.

This clonotype was detected many times. V and J are TRBV4-2 and TRBJ2-1; TRBD2 aligns across 13 bases. V lost 0 bases, J lost 7 bases, and 3 bases stayed unmatched. The germline CDR1 and CDR2 sequences are LGHNA and YNFKEQ. This CDR3 contains 16 residues. CDR3 region: CASSQELAGGPNEQFF. As DNA, the CDR3 is TGTGCCAGCAGCCAAGAACTAGCGGGAGGGCCAAATGAGCAGTTCTTC.

This clonotype was seen at least ten times. The CDR3: CASSPGDEQFF. The CDR3, as DNA: TGTGCCAGCAGCCCCGGGGATGAGCAGTTCTTC. V usage is TRBV13 and J usage is TRBJ2-1, with D possibly matching TRBD2 (5 bases). Germline CDR1 is PRHDT and CDR2 is FYEKMQ (reference sequence). The CDR3 runs 11 residues. The ends were cut back, 5 bases at V and 8 bases at J, with 7 bases in the middle.

With regard to this clonotype: A single base separates this from a much larger clone, so it may be a read error. V gene TRBV19 combines with J gene TRBJ2-1; TRBD1 aligns across 7 bases. The CDR3 totals 16 residues. The V gene's germline CDR1 is LNHDA and CDR2 SQIVND (reference sequence). CDR3 bases: TGTGCCAGTAGTATAGGGTGGGACAGAACCTACAATGTGCAGTTCTTC. Translated: CASSIGWDRTYNVQFF.

The chain is built from TRBV24-1 and TRBJ2-3; the D is unclear. Germline V gene data show CDR1 as KGHDR and CDR2 as SFDVKD. The CDR3 totals 13 residues. V lost 0 bases and J 2 bases, leaving 2 bases between the germline ends. In DNA form, the CDR3 reads TGTGCCACCAGTGATTTGATCACAGATACGCAGTATTTT. Its translation: CATSDLITDTQYF.

This clonotype has more than one count but fewer than ten. The rearrangement links TRBV28 to TRBJ2-1, with 11 bases that match TRBD2. This CDR3 has 17 residues. CDR1 and CDR2 (germline): MDHEN, SYDVKM. Trimming took 7 bases from V and 8 from J; bases not matched to a gene: 16. The CDR3 bases are TGTGCCAGCACCCAACCCCCACTAGCGGGAGCCGGGGATGAGCAGTTCTTC. Protein sequence: CASTQPPLAGAGDEQFF.

This clonotype was recorded many times. This chain connects TRBV28 to TRBJ2-5, with TRBD1 identical over 8 bases. V shed 3 bases, J shed 3 bases, and the junction held 6 bases outside the gene matches. CDR3 length equals 15 residues. Germline loops: CDR1 MDHEN, CDR2 SYDVKM. The CDR3 region is CASSFGQGTKETQYF. CDR3 DNA sequence: TGTGCCAGCAGTTTTGGACAGGGAACCAAAGAGACCCAGTACTTC.

This clonotype was counted at least ten times. This chain links TRBV4-3 with TRBJ2-7, with D possibly matching TRBD1 (5 bases). This CDR3 is 14 amino acids long. Trimming removed 1 base at V and 2 bases at J, with 9 bases between. Germline values: CDR1 LGHNA, CDR2 YSLEER. The CDR3 loop reads CASSQGPGTYEQYF. The CDR3 coding sequence is TGCGCCAGCAGCCAAGGCCCAGGGACCTACGAGCAGTACTTC.

This chain links TRBV19 with TRBJ2-3, with a weak D call TRBD2 (5 bases). CDR1 and CDR2 (germline): LNHDA, SQIVND (reference sequence). Trimming took off 3 bases at V and 5 bases at J, with 6 bases between the two ends. This CDR3 spans 12 amino acids. In nucleotides, the CDR3 is TGTGCCAGTAGTATCGGGGAAGATACGCAGTATTTT. The encoded protein is CASSIGEDTQYF.

This clonotype was recorded many times. The V gene is TRBV28, the J gene TRBJ2-5, with 8 bases matching TRBD2. The CDR3 runs 14 residues. V dropped 7 bases and J dropped 3; count of bases not matched to a gene: 7. From germline, CDR1 is MDHEN and CDR2 SYDVKM. Written as DNA, the CDR3 is TGTGCCAGCAATCGGGGGGGCACGAAAGAGACCCAGTACTTC. Its translation: CASNRGGTKETQYF. Filled out from reference TRBV28 and TRBJ2-5, the complete variable domain reads DVKVTQSSRYLVKRTGEKVFLECVQDMDHENMFWYRQDPGLGLRLIYFSYDVKMKEKGDIPEGYSVSREKKERFSLILESASTNQTSMYLCASNRGGTKETQYFGPGTRLLVL.

This clonotype was seen ten or more times. The rearrangement links TRBV28 to TRBJ2-7, with TRBD2 identical over 7 bases. V lost 2 bases, J lost 2 bases, and 6 bases stayed unmatched. Germline V CDR1 and CDR2: MDHEN, SYDVKM. This CDR3 comprises 15 residues. CDR3 sequence (DNA): TGTGCCAGCAGTTTAGGACTAGGGCGGACCTACGAGCAGTACTTC. Amino acids: CASSLGLGRTYEQYF.

The chain carries TRBV6-1 and TRBJ2-3; D is perhaps TRBD1 (5 bases). V shed 7 bases and J shed 0 bases, with 11 bases lying between them. The CDR3 is 14 residues long. Germline V gives CDR1 MNHNS, CDR2 SASEGT. The CDR3 here is CASTAGPSTDTQYF. DNA for the CDR3: TGTGCCAGCACGGCAGGGCCTAGCACAGATACGCAGTATTTT.

There are many counts of this clonotype. This chain links TRBV9 with TRBJ2-1; D possibly corresponds to TRBD2 (5 bases). Per the germline V gene, CDR1 is SGDLS and CDR2 is YYNGEE. This CDR3 is 13 amino acids long. Between the trimmed V and J ends, which lost 0 bases and 10 bases, there was a span of 11 bases. The CDR3 DNA reads as TGTGCCAGCAGCGTAGCTTGGGAGCGGGAGCAGTTCTTC. This encodes CASSVAWEREQFF.

The CDR3 region has the DNA TGTGCCAGCAGCCTAACAGGGGTGGGCGAGCAGTACTTC. This encodes CASSLTGVGEQYF. V usage is TRBV7-9 and J usage is TRBJ2-7; 7 bases align to TRBD1. Trimming took 5 bases from V and 6 from J; bases not matched to a gene: 7. The germline CDR1 and CDR2 sequences are SEHNR and FQNEAQ (reference sequence). This CDR3 contains 13 residues.

In DNA form, the CDR3 reads TGCGCCAGCAGCCAGCTGCAGGTAGCAAATCAGCCCCAGCATTTT. Translated, it gives CASSQLQVANQPQHF. This chain connects TRBV4-1 to TRBJ1-5, with no clear D. The CDR3 extends over 15 amino acids. Germline-derived CDR1 and CDR2 are MGHRA and YSYEKL. V was trimmed by 3 bases and J by 4 bases, leaving 13 bases between them.

This clonotype was seen at least ten times. The J gene is TRBJ2-5, the V gene TRBV6-2 or TRBV6-3; D is unclear. Germline V gives CDR1 MNHEY, CDR2 SVGEGT. The CDR3 extends over 14 amino acids. The V gene lost 2 bases and the J gene lost 4 bases, with 11 bases spanning the gap. CDR3 in amino acids: CASSYGQLGETQYF. CDR3 sequence (DNA): TGTGCCAGCAGTTACGGGCAGCTTGGAGAGACCCAGTACTTC.

As concerns this clonotype: With a much larger clone just one base away, this may be a read error. The rearrangement joins TRBV2 to TRBJ2-3; possible D gene TRBD2, 5 bases. V lost 0 bases and J lost 3, with 10 bases in between. This CDR3 region has 15 residues. Germline loops: CDR1 SNHLY, CDR2 FYNNEI. In nucleotides, the CDR3 is TGTGCCAGCAGTGAAGCGCTGGAGGTAACAGATACGCAGTATTTT. It translates to CASSEALEVTDTQYF.

Ten or more counts support this clonotype. In nucleotides, the CDR3 is TGTGCCAGCAGCGGGTTTTATGGCTACACCTTC. It translates to CASSGFYGYTF. V is TRBV7-9 and J is TRBJ1-2; no clear D. The CDR3 totals 11 residues. Germline CDR1 reads SEHNR; CDR2 reads FQNEAQ (reference sequence). The V and J ends lost 5 bases and 5 bases respectively, with 6 bases between them.

This rearrangement joins TRBV20-1 to TRBJ2-5; TRBD1 aligns across 8 bases. Germline loops: CDR1 DFQATT, CDR2 SNEGSKA (reference sequence). The CDR3 sequence is 13 residues long. The V segment lost 3 bases and the J segment 2 bases; nucleotides outside the gene matches: 2. The CDR3 sequence is CSARTGAQETQYF. The CDR3 DNA follows: TGCAGTGCTAGGACAGGGGCACAAGAGACCCAGTACTTC.

With respect to this clonotype: The junction and the germline gene differ at one end; a read error may be behind it. The CDR3, as DNA: TGTGTCACCAGCGCCCCAGGGGTCTATGGCTACACCTTC. The encoded protein is CVTSAPGVYGYTF. The V call is TRBV15, the J call TRBJ1-2; weak D call: TRBD1 (6 bases). The CDR3 covers 13 residues. The germline V gene encodes CDR1 LNHNV and CDR2 YYDKDF (reference sequence).

This clonotype has a count of ten or more. The gene calls are TRBV10-3 and TRBJ2-3, with 11 bases matching TRBD2. Germline CDR1 and CDR2: ENHRY and SYGVKD. The CDR3 length is 16 residues. V lost 1 base, J lost 4 bases, and 4 bases stayed unmatched. The CDR3 coding sequence is TGTGCCATCAGTGAGTGGGGACTAGCGGAAGCAGATACGCAGTATTTT. It encodes CAISEWGLAEADTQYF.

The chain is built from TRBV6-2 or TRBV6-3 and TRBJ1-2; D is uncertain. Germline values: CDR1 MNHEY, CDR2 SVGEGT. The CDR3 length is 12 residues. The V gene lost 0 bases and the J gene lost 7 bases, with 6 bases spanning the gap. CDR3 in amino acids: CASSYSRVGYTF. The CDR3 DNA reads as TGTGCCAGCAGTTACTCTAGGGTTGGCTACACCTTC.

This clonotype was observed many times. CDR3: CASSGTRSSYNEQFF. CDR3 DNA sequence: TGTGCCAGCAGCGGTACCAGGAGCTCCTACAATGAGCAGTTCTTC. This rearrangement joins TRBV9 to TRBJ2-1, with D unclear. Germline V CDR1 and CDR2: SGDLS, YYNGEE. The CDR3 runs 15 residues. Trimming removed 3 bases from V and 0 bases from J, with 10 bases in between. The complete variable domain, with remaining parts taken from reference TRBV9 and TRBJ2-1, reads DSGVTQTPKHLITATGQRVTLRCSPRSGDLSVYWYQQSLDQGLQFLIQYYNGEERAKGNILERFSAQQFPDLHSELNLSSLELGDSALYFCASSGTRSSYNEQFFGPGTRLTVL.

At least ten counts were recorded for this clonotype. The genes are TRBV7-8 and TRBJ2-3; D uncertain. V was pared by 5 bases and J by 1 base, with 16 bases between. CDR3 size: 16 residues. Looked up from germline, CDR1 is SGHVS and CDR2 is FQNEAQ. CDR3 loop: CASSDRSVERTDTQYF. CDR3 DNA: TGTGCCAGCAGCGACCGGTCCGTCGAGCGCACAGATACGCAGTATTTT.